Given below is one TCR beta chain in context. This sample was taken from a study of blood T cell repertoires in COVID-19. Study overall: Acute-phase and convalescent COVID-19 samples originated in the United States, Italy and Spain. T cells, B-cell-depleted T cells, or PBMCs supplied cDNA or gDNA.

CDR1 and CDR2 from the germline V gene are MNHEY and SVGAGI. J was trimmed by 5 bases and V by 0 bases; bases with no gene match: 4. The CDR3 totals 14 residues. In the authors' workflow: Amplified reference gene primers provided the basis for estimating nucleated cell counts. Produced via immunoSEQ multiplex PCR; TCRdb's table is partial and in-frame only. V and J calls and clone size are as listed in that table; D and trimming were resolved from the DNA. The top ten hold 3.8% of the sample, which has under 140,000 clones, over 65% seen once. This receptor was taken from a woman aged 80 or older with acute or convalescent COVID-19. The sequencing input was peripheral blood. The chain employs TRBV6-5 and TRBJ2-7; 7 bases map to TRBD1. This CDR3 reads CASSYSTGLNEQYF. The CDR3 coding sequence is TGTGCCAGCAGTTACTCGACAGGGCTGAACGAGCAGTACTTC.